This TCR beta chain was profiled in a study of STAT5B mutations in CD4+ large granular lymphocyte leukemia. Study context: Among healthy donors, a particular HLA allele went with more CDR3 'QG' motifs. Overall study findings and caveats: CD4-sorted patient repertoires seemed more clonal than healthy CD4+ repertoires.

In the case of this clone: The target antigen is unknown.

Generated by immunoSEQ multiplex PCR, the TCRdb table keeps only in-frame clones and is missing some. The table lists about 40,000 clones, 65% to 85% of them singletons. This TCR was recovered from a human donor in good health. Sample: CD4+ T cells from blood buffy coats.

This CDR3 reads CASSPPAGIGRNQPQHF. DNA of the CDR3: TGTGCCAGCAGCCCTCCTGCGGGGATAGGCCGGAATCAGCCCCAGCATTTT. J is TRBJ1-5 and V is TRBV7-8; D is ambiguous. V was trimmed by 5 bases and J by 4 bases, leaving 21 bases between them. This CDR3 is 17 amino acids long. Looked up from germline, CDR1 is SGHVS and CDR2 is FQNEAQ.